Below, one T cell receptor beta chain is given with its context. Its cognate antigen has yet to be identified. No quality values exist for individual bases; no much larger clone is one base distant. This entry belongs to a study of beta chain features in type 1 diabetes (dated by TCRdb to the late 2010s). Study-wide context: No differences in mean age, gender distribution, total cell number or subset yield were found between patients and healthy donors. Regulatory and stem cell-like memory subsets were obtained from only 8 patients and roughly eight healthy donors, while naive and central memory subsets were obtained from all 30 or so donors. In the study, TCRB repertoires of sorted circulating CD4+ T cell subsets from recently diagnosed type 1 diabetes patients were compared with those of matched healthy donors. A total of just under 110,000,000 sorted cells were examined across all samples, and RNA yield correlated strongly with the number of cells per subset. Findings and caveats that apply to the study as a whole: Because cDNA was sequenced instead of genomic DNA, highly expressing activated cells could be over-represented, though the groups showed no difference in activation or CD3 levels. PCR may preferentially amplify shorter templates, but because patient and control samples were amplified and corrected together, any resulting skew would affect both groups equally. In all four CD4+ subsets, TCRB CDR3 length was moderately but significantly shorter in type 1 diabetes patients. Because small numbers of individuals were included in the HLA sub-analyses, any influence of HLA type on TCRB rearrangement was left unresolved. Naive, central memory and regulatory TCRB repertoires appeared to be more similar among patients than among healthy donors. At VDJ recombination sites, patients with type 1 diabetes made fewer insertions and deleted more nucleotides, a pattern implying thymic rearrangement abnormalities.

The High Capacity cDNA Reverse Transcription Kit was used to reverse transcribe all of the isolated RNA, meaning that expressed TCRB transcripts were what got sequenced. Deep immunoSEQ sequencing was applied to naive, central memory and regulatory T cell samples, giving an average of approximately 4 million total reads per sample. Sorted cells were lysed in RLT buffer, and RNA was extracted using DNase-treated RNeasy Micro or Mini kits according to cell number. Each cell subset was processed on its own to prevent cross-contamination, while patient and healthy donor samples were processed together. The immunoSEQ multiplex PCR was used to amplify TCRB sequences from cDNA, yielding 87-bp fragments that span the CDR3 region. Sequencing of the amplicons was done on the Illumina HiSeq platform. Per the authors' processing: Synthetic template baselines were used to correct PCR bias computationally, reads within Hamming distance 2 were collapsed, and singletons that could not be merged were discarded. Reads were aligned against IMGT so that V, D and J genes, CDR3 length and insertions or deletions at six rearrangement sites could be assigned. Clonotype counts were normalized to sorted cell number within each subset before computing true diversity and Gini coefficients with the tcR R package. The overlap coefficient, calculated on TCRB nucleotide sequences, was used to measure repertoire sharing. The table was pulled from immuneACCESS by TCRdb, which kept in-frame rearrangements only. Such tables lose some clones; where checked, under half of the loss comes from unresolved V genes, and the rest has no known cause. That table supplies the V and J calls and clone size; D and trimming were determined from the DNA. A total of over 150,000 clones appear in this sample, around 8.5% of them only once. The top ten hold less than 0.85% of the sample.

Each donor gave one peripheral blood draw, roughly 110 mL on average, collected into heparinised tubes. A BD FACSAria II and a panel including CD45RO, CCR7, CD25, CD127, CD95 and CD27 were used to sort naive, central memory, regulatory and stem cell-like memory CD4+ T cells. Every sorted population had a purity above 98%. PBMCs were isolated immediately by Lymphoprep density gradient centrifugation and stained directly without culture. To minimize batch effects, samples were stained and sorted in pairs, one healthy donor with one patient per experiment. According to the germline V gene (reference sequence), CDR1 reads SGHNT and CDR2 reads YYREEE. Trimming takes 4 bases off V and 4 bases off J; junction bases not matched to a gene: 7. There are 15 amino acids in the CDR3, from cysteine to phenylalanine inclusive. CDR3 DNA only is kept here, 45 bases in frame from base 1.

Recombination joined TRBV5-4 with TRBJ1-2; 10 nucleotides in the junction match TRBD1. The source material was central memory CD4+ T cells from blood. The clonotype was recovered from a man in his late teens or twenties in good health. CDR3 loop: CASSEDRGLVYGYTF. At the DNA level, the sequence is TGTGCCAGCAGCGAAGACAGGGGGCTGGTCTATGGCTACACCTTC.